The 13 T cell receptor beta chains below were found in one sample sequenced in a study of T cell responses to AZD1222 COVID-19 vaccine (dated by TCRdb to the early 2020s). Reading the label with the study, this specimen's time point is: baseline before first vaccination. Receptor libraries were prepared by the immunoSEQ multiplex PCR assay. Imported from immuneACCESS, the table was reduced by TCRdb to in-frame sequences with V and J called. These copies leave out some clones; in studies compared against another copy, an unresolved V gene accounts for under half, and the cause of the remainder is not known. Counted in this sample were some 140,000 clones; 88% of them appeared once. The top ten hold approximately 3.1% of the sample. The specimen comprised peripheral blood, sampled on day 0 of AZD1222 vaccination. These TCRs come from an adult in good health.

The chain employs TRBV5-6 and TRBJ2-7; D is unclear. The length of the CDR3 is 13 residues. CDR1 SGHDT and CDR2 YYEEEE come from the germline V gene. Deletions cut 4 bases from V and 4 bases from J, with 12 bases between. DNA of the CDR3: TGTGCCAGCAGCCTAAATTGGGCTTACGAGCAGTACTTC. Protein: CASSLNWAYEQYF.

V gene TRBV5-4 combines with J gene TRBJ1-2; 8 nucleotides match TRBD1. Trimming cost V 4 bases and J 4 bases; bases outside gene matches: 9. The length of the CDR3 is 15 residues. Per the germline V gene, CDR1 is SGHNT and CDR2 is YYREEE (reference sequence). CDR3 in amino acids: CASSQGQEMTYGYTF. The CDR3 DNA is TGTGCCAGCAGCCAGGGACAGGAGATGACCTATGGCTACACCTTC.

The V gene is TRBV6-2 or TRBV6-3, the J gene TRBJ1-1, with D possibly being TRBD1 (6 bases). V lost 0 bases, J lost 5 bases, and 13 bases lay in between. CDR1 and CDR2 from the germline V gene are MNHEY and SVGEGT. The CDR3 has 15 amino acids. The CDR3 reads CASSYSGLQGTEAFF. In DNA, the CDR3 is TGTGCCAGCAGTTACTCGGGGCTCCAGGGGACTGAAGCTTTCTTT.

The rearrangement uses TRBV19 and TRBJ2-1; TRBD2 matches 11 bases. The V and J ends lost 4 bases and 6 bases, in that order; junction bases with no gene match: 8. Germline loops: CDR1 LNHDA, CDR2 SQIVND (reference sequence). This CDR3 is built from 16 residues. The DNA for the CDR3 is TGTGCCAGTAGTAGGGATAGCGGGGGGGTCCCCAATGAGCAGTTCTTC. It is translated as CASSRDSGGVPNEQFF.

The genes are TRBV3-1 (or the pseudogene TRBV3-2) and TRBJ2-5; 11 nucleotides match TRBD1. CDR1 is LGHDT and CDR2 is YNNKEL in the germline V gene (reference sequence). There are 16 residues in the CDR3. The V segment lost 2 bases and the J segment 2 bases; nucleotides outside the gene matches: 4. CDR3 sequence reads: CASSQWGQGVQETQYF. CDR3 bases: TGTGCCAGCAGCCAATGGGGACAGGGGGTTCAAGAGACCCAGTACTTC.

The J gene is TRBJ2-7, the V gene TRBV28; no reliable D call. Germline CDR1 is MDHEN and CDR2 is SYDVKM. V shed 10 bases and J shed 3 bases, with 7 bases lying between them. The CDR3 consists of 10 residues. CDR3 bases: TGTGCCACCTCAAGCTACGAGCAGTACTTC. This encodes CATSSYEQYF.

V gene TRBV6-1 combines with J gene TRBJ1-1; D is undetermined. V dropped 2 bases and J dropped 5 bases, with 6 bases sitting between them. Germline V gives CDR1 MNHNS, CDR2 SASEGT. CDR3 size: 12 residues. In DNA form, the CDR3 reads TGTGCCAGCAGTGAATCGGCAACTGAAGCTTTCTTT. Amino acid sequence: CASSESATEAFF.

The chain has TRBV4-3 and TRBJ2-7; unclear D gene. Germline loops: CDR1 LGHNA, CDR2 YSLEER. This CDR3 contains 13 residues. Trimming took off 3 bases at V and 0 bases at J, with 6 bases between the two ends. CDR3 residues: CASSHGSSYEQYF. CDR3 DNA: TGCGCCAGCAGCCATGGCAGCTCCTACGAGCAGTACTTC.

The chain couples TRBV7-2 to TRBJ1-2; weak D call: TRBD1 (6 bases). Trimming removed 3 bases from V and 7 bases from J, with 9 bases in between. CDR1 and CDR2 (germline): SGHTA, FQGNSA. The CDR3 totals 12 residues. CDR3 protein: CASSFEGVGYTF. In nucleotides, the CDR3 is TGTGCCAGCAGCTTTGAGGGGGTTGGCTACACCTTC. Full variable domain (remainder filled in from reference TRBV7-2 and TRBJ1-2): GAGVSQSPSNKVTEKGKDVELRCDPISGHTALYWYRQSLGQGLEFLIYFQGNSAPDKSGLPSDRFSAERTGGSVSTLTIQRTQQEDSAVYLCASSFEGVGYTFGSGTRLTVV.

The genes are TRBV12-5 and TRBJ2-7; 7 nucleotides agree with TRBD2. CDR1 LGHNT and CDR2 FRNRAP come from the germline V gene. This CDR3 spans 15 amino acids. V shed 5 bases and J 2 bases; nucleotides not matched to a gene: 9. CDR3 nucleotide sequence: TGTGCTAGTGGTCCCGGGCTACGGGGGGCCTACGAGCAGTACTTC. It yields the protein CASGPGLRGAYEQYF.

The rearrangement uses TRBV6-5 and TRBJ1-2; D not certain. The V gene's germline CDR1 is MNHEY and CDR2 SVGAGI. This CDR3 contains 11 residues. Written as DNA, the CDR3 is TGTGGTACGGGATCTACCTATGGCTACACCTTC. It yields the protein CGTGSTYGYTF.

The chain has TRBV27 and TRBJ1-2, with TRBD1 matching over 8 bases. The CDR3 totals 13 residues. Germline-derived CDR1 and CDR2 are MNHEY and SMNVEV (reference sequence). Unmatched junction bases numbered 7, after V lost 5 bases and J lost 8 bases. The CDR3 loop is CASSPDRDRGYTF. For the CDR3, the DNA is TGTGCCAGCAGTCCGGACAGGGATAGGGGCTACACCTTC.

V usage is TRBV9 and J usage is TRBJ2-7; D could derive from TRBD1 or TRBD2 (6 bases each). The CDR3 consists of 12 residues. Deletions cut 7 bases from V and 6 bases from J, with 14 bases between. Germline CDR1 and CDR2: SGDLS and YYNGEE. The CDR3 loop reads CASGEGGREQYF. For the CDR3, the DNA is TGTGCCAGCGGCGAAGGGGGGCGCGAGCAGTACTTC. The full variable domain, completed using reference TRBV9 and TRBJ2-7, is DSGVTQTPKHLITATGQRVTLRCSPRSGDLSVYWYQQSLDQGLQFLIQYYNGEERAKGNILERFSAQQFPDLHSELNLSSLELGDSALYFCASGEGGREQYFGPGTRLTVT.